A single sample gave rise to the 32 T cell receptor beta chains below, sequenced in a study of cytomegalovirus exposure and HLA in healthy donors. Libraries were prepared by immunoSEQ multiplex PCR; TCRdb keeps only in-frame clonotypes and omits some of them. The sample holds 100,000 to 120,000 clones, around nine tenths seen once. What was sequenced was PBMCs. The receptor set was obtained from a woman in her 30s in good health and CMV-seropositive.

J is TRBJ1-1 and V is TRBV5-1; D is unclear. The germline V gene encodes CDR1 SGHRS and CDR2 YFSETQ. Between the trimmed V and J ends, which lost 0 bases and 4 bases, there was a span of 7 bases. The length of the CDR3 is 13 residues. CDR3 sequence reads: CASSLDPGTEAFF. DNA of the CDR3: TGCGCCAGCAGCTTGGATCCGGGCACTGAAGCTTTCTTT. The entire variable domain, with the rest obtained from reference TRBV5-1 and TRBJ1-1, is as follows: KAGVTQTPRYLIKTRGQQVTLSCSPISGHRSVSWYQQTPGQGLQFLFEYFSETQRNKGNFPGRFSGRQFSNSRSEMNVSTLELGDSALYLCASSLDPGTEAFFGQGTRLTVV.

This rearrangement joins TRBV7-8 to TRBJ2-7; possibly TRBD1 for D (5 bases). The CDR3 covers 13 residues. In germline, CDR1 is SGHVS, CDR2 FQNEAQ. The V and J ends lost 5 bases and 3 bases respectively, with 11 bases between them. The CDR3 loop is CASSLDSHYEQYF. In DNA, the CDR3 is TGTGCCAGCAGCCTTGACAGTCACTACGAGCAGTACTTC.

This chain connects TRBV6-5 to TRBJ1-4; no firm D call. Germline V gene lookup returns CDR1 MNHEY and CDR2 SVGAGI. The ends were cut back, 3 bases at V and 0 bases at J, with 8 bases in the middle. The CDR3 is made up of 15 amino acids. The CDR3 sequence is CASSYSPATNEKLFF. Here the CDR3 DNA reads TGTGCCAGCAGTTATTCTCCTGCAACTAATGAAAAACTGTTTTTT.

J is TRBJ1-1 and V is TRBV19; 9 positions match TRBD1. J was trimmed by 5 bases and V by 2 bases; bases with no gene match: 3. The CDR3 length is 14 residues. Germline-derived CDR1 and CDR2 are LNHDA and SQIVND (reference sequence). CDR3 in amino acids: CASSITGGATEAFF. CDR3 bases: TGTGCCAGTAGTATAACAGGGGGCGCGACTGAAGCTTTCTTT. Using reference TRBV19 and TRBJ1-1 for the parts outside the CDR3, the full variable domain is DGGITQSPKYLFRKEGQNVTLSCEQNLNHDAMYWYRQDPGQGLRLIYYSQIVNDFQKGDIAEGYSVSREKKESFPLTVTSAQKNPTAFYLCASSITGGATEAFFGQGTRLTVV.

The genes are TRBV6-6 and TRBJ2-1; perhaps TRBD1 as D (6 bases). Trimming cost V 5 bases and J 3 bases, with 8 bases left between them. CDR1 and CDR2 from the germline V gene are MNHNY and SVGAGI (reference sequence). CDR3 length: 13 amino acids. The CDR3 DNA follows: TGTGCCAGCAGTCTGGACAGCTACAATGAGCAGTTCTTC. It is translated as CASSLDSYNEQFF.

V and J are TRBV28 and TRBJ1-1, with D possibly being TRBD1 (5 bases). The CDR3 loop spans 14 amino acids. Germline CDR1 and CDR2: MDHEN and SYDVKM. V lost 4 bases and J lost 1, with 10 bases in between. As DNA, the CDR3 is TGTGCCAGCAGTTCGGGACTGGGGAACACTGAAGCTTTCTTT. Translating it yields CASSSGLGNTEAFF.

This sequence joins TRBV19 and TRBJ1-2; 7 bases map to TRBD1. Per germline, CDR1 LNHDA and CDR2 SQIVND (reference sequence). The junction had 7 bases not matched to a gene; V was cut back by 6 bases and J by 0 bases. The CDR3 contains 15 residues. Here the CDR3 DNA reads TGTGCCAGTAGAAAAGCCGGGACAGCTAACTATGGCTACACCTTC. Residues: CASRKAGTANYGYTF.

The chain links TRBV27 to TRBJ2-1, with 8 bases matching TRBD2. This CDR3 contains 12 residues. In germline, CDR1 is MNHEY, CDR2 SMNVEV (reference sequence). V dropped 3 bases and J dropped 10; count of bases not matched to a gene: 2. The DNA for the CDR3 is TGTGCCAGCAGTTTCGCTAGCGGGGAGCAGTTCTTC. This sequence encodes CASSFASGEQFF.

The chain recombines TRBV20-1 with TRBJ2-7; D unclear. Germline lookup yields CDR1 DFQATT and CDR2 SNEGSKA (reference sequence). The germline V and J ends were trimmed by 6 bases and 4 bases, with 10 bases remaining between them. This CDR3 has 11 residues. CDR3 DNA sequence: TGCAGTGCCAGGATGGGTTACGAGCAGTACTTC. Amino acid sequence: CSARMGYEQYF.

The CDR3, as DNA: TGTGCCAGTAGTAGGCAGATTAGCAATCAGCCCCAGCATTTT. As protein: CASSRQISNQPQHF. The chain carries TRBV19 and TRBJ1-5; no clear D gene. Germline CDR1 is LNHDA and CDR2 is SQIVND (reference sequence). The V end was cut by 4 bases, the J end by 0 bases, with 7 bases between. This CDR3 is built from 14 residues. Using reference TRBV19 and TRBJ1-5 for the parts outside the CDR3, the full variable domain is DGGITQSPKYLFRKEGQNVTLSCEQNLNHDAMYWYRQDPGQGLRLIYYSQIVNDFQKGDIAEGYSVSREKKESFPLTVTSAQKNPTAFYLCASSRQISNQPQHFGDGTRLSIL.

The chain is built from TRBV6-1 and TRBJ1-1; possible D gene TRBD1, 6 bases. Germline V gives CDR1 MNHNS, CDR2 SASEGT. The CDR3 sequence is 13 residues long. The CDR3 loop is CVGGRGWNTEAFF. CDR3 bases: TGTGTCGGAGGGAGGGGGTGGAACACTGAAGCTTTCTTT.

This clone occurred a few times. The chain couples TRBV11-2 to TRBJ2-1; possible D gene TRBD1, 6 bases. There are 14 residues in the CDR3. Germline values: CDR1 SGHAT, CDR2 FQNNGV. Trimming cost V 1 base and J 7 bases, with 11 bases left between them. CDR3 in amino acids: CASSLVGGPNEQFF. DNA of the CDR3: TGTGCCAGCAGCTTAGTAGGGGGACCTAATGAGCAGTTCTTC.

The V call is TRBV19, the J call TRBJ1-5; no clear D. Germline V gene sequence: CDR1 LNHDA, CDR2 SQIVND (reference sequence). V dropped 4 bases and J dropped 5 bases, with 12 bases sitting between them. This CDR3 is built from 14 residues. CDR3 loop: CASSNPDTHQPQHF. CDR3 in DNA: TGTGCCAGTAGTAACCCCGACACCCATCAGCCCCAGCATTTT.

The CDR3 protein is CASSLAGTGVSYEQYF. CDR3 DNA sequence: TGTGCCAGCAGCTTGGCCGGGACAGGGGTCTCCTACGAGCAGTACTTC. The chain is built from TRBV5-4 and TRBJ2-7; the match to TRBD1 covers 10 bases. The CDR3 sequence is 16 residues long. From germline, CDR1 is SGHNT and CDR2 YYREEE (reference sequence). V was clipped by 0 bases and J by 0 bases; unmatched bases: 3.

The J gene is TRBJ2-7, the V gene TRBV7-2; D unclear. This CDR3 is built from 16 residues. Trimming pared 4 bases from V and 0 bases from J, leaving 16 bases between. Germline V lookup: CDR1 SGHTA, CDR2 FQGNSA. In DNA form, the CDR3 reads TGTGCCAGCAGCTCGCCCCCGGTAACCTTCTCCTACGAGCAGTACTTC. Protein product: CASSSPPVTFSYEQYF.

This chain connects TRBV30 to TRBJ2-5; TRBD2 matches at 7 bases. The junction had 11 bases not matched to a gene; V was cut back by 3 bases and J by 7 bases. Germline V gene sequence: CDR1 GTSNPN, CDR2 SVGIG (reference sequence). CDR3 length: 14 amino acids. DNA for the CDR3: TGTGCCTGGAGAGGTGGCGGGAGATCCGCGACCCAGTACTTC. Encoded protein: CAWRGGGRSATQYF.

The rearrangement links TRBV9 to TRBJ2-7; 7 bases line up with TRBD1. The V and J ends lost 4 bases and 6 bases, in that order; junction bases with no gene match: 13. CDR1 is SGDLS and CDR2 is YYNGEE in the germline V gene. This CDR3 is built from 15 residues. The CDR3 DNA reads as TGTGCCAGCAGCCCAGGACAGGCCCTGCTTGCCGAGCAGTACTTC. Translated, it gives CASSPGQALLAEQYF.

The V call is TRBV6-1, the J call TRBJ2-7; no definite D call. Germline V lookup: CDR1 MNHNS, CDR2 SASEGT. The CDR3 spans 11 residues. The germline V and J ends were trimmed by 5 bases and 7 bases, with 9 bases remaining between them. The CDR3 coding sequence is TGTGCCAGCAGTTCCTACTCGGAGCAGTACTTC. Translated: CASSSYSEQYF.

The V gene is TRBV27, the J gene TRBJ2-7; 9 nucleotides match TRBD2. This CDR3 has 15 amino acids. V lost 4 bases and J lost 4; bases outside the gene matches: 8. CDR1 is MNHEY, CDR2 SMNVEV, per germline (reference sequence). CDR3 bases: TGTGCCAGCAGTTCTGGCGCTAGCGGGGATTACGAGCAGTACTTC. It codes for CASSSGASGDYEQYF.

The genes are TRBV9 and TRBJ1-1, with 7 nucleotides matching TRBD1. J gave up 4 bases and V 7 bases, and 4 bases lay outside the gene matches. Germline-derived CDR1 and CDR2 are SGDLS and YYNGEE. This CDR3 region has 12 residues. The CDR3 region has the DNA TGTGCCAGCGGCCCAGGGGGCACTGAAGCTTTCTTT. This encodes CASGPGGTEAFF.

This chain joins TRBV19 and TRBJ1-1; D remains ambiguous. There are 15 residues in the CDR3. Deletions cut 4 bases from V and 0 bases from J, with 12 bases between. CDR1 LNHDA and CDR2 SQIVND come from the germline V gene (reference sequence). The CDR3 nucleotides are TGTGCCAGTAGTAACTCCGGGATCATGAACACTGAAGCTTTCTTT. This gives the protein CASSNSGIMNTEAFF.

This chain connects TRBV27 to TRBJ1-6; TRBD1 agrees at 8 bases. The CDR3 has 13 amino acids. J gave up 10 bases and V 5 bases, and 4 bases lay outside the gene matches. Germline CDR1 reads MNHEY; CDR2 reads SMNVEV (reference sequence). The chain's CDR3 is CASSRTGRSPLHF. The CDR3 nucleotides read TGTGCCAGCAGTCGGACAGGGCGATCACCCCTCCACTTT.

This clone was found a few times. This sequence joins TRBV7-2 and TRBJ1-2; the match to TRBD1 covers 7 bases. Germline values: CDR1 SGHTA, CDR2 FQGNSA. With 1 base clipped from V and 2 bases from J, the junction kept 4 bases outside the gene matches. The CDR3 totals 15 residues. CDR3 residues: CASSLGQTGNYGYTF. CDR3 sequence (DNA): TGTGCCAGCAGCTTAGGCCAGACAGGGAACTATGGCTACACCTTC. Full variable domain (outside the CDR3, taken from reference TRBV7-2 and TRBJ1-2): GAGVSQSPSNKVTEKGKDVELRCDPISGHTALYWYRQSLGQGLEFLIYFQGNSAPDKSGLPSDRFSAERTGGSVSTLTIQRTQQEDSAVYLCASSLGQTGNYGYTFGSGTRLTVV.

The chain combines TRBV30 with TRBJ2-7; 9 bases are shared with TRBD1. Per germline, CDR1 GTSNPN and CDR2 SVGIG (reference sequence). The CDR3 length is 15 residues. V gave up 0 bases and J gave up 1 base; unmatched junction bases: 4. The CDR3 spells CAWSVRTGVSYEQYF. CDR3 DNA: TGTGCCTGGAGTGTACGGACAGGGGTATCCTACGAGCAGTACTTC.

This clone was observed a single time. CDR3: CASSVGRGNYGYTF. The CDR3 DNA is TGTGCCAGCAGCGTAGGCCGGGGGAATTATGGCTACACCTTC. V usage is TRBV9 and J usage is TRBJ1-2, with D perhaps TRBD1 (5 bases). This CDR3 spans 14 amino acids. CDR1 and CDR2 (germline): SGDLS, YYNGEE. The V and J ends lost 0 bases and 5 bases respectively, with 11 bases between them.

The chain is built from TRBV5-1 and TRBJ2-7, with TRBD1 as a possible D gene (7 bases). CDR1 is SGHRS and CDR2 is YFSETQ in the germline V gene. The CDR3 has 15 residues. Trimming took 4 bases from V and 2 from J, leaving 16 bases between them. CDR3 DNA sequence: TGCGCCAGCAGCGGAGGGGGCGAACCTACCTACGAGCAGTACTTC. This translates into CASSGGGEPTYEQYF. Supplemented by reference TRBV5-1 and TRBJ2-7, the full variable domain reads KAGVTQTPRYLIKTRGQQVTLSCSPISGHRSVSWYQQTPGQGLQFLFEYFSETQRNKGNFPGRFSGRQFSNSRSEMNVSTLELGDSALYLCASSGGGEPTYEQYFGPGTRLTVT.

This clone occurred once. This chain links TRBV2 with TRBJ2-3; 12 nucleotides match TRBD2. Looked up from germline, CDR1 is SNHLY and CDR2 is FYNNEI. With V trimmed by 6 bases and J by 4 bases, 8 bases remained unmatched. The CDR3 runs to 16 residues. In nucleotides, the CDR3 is TGTGCCAGCAGCGCAGAGCTAGCGGGGGGGCCAGATACGCAGTATTTT. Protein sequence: CASSAELAGGPDTQYF.

CDR3 DNA: TGTGCCAGCAGTCTAATCGCCGGGACAGGGGATGGCTACACCTTC. It specifies CASSLIAGTGDGYTF. This sequence joins TRBV5-6 and TRBJ1-2; 10 positions agree with TRBD1. The CDR3 runs to 15 residues. CDR1 is SGHDT and CDR2 is YYEEEE in the germline V gene. The V gene end was trimmed by 5 bases and the J gene end by 6 bases; junction bases not matched to a gene: 10.

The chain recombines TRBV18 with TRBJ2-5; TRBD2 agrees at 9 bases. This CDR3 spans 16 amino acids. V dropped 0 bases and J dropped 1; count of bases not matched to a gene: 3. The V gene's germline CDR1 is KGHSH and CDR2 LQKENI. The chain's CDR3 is CASSPPRRGGQETQYF. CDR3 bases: TGTGCCAGCTCACCACCGCGGCGGGGGGGCCAAGAGACCCAGTACTTC.

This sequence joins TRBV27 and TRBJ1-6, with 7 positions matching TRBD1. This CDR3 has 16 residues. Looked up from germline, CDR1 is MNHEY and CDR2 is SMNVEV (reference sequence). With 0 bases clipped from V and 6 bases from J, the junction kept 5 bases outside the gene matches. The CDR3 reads CASSLSGDSFNSPLHF. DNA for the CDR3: TGTGCCAGCAGTTTATCAGGGGACAGCTTTAATTCACCCCTCCACTTT.

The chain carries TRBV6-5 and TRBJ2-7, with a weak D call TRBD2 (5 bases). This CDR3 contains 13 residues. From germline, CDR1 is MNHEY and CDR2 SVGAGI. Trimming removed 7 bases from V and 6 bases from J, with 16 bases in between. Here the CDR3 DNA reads TGTGCCAGCACCTCTTCCGGGGTCGGCGAGCAGTACTTC. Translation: CASTSSGVGEQYF.

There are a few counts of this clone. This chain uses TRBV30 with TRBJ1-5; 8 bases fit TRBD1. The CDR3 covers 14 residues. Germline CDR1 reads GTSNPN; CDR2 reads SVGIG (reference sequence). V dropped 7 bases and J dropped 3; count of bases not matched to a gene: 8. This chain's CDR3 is CAYQTGGNNQPQHF. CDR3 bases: TGTGCCTATCAAACAGGGGGAAACAATCAGCCCCAGCATTTT.